This T cell receptor beta chain was found in a study of cytomegalovirus exposure and HLA in healthy donors. PCR used 60 Vbeta primers and 13 Jbeta primers. Libraries were prepared by immunoSEQ multiplex PCR; TCRdb keeps only in-frame clonotypes and omits some of them. This repertoire includes about 140,000 clones. CDR3 length: 16 amino acids. Germline CDR1 and CDR2: LNHDA and SQIVND (reference sequence). Trimming took off 0 bases at V and 8 bases at J, with 14 bases between the two ends. Sequenced: PBMCs. The sequence derives from a middle-aged man in good health and CMV-seronegative. The V gene is TRBV19, the J gene TRBJ1-6, with D perhaps TRBD1 (6 bases). CDR3 amino acids: CASSIDQGRSDSPLHF. DNA for the CDR3: TGTGCCAGTAGTATAGATCAGGGGAGAAGTGATTCACCCCTCCACTTT.